The subject of this entry is one T cell receptor (beta chain). Its antigen is not known. A read error may account for a junction end that differs from germline. The record originates from a study of metastatic and nonmetastatic thyroid tumors. Study context: A comparison of repertoires was made across blood and tumor or nodule tissue from malignant and benign thyroid patients. General study results and limits: The study reportedly found significantly higher TCR beta diversity in malignant thyroid tumors than benign nodules, in blood and tumor.

The CDR3 sequence is 16 residues long. Germline V gene sequence: CDR1 SGHRS, CDR2 YFSETQ. Thyroid surgery had not been preceded by any treatment in any patient. Per the original data handling: CDR3 differences across clinicopathological groups were used to build a distant-metastasis classifier for papillary thyroid cancer. MiXCR was used by TCRdb to re-call the PCR reads. The authors' filters were not applied to this entry. The data contain several thousand clones, 3% to 3.5% of them singletons. This clonotype was obtained from a female donor with papillary thyroid cancer or a benign thyroid nodule (not recorded which). Some clones in this sample may be carry-over from other donors' samples. The rearrangement links TRBV5-1 to TRBJ2-1, with D possibly being TRBD2 (6 bases). Specimen: tumor tissue. CDR3 bases: TGCGCCGGCAGCTTGGGGAGTGGGGAGGCCCTCAATGAGCAGTTCTTC. Its protein is CAGSLGSGEALNEQFF.